This note documents a single TCR beta chain sequence. The data stem from a study of blood T cell repertoires in COVID-19. Study-level background: Sites across the United States, Italy and Spain contributed samples from acute and convalescent COVID-19.

Germline V gives CDR1 LGHDT, CDR2 YNNKEL (reference sequence). Trimming took off 0 bases at V and 5 bases at J, with 11 bases between the two ends. CDR3 length: 16 residues. Assay: immunoSEQ multiplex PCR; the TCRdb copy retains only in-frame clones and omits some. The sample records 140,000 or so clones, 88% being singletons. The rearrangement uses TRBV3-1 (or the pseudogene TRBV3-2) and TRBJ2-6; D unresolved. This TCR derives from a human donor with COVID-19, enrolled during active disease. The donor label of this sample is uncertain. What was sequenced was peripheral blood. CDR3 sequence: CASSQEWASWANVLTF. For the CDR3, the DNA is TGTGCCAGCAGCCAAGAATGGGCGTCCTGGGCCAACGTCCTGACTTTC.